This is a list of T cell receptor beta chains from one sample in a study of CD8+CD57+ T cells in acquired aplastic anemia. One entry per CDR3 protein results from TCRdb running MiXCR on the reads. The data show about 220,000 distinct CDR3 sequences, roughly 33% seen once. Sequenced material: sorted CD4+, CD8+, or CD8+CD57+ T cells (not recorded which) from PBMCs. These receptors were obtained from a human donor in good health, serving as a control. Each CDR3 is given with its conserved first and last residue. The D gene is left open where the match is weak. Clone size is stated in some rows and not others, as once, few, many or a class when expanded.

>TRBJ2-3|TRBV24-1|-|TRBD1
CATSDRDRENTQYF
TGTGCCACCAGTGACCGGGACAGGGAAAATACGCAGTATTTT
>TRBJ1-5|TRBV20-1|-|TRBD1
CSAGTDSNQPQHF
TGCAGTGCCGGGACAGATAGCAATCAGCCCCAGCATTTT
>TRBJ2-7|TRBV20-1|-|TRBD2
CSARSGAAPYEQYF
TGCAGTGCTCGGAGCGGGGCCGCCCCCTACGAGCAGTACTTC
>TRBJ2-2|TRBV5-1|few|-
CASSLAGGGGELFF
TGCGCCAGCAGCTTGGCTGGGGGAGGAGGGGAGCTGTTTTTT
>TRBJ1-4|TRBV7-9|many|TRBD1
CASTSSGTGYEKLFF
TGTGCCAGCACCTCGTCCGGGACAGGGTACGAAAAACTGTTTTTT
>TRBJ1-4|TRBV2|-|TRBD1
CASRGTGENEKLFF
TGTGCCAGCAGGGGGACAGGAGAAAATGAAAAACTGTTTTTT
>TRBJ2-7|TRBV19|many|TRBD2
CASSKILPGLAGEQYF
TGTGCCAGTAGTAAGATCCTACCGGGACTAGCGGGCGAGCAGTACTTC
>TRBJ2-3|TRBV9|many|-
CASRAYTDTQYF
TGTGCCAGCAGGGCATATACAGATACGCAGTATTTT
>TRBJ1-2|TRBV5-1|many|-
CASSLPSNRYTF
TGCGCCAGCAGCTTGCCATCAAATCGCTACACCTTC
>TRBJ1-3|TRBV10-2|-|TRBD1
CASSQTGDTGNTIYF
TGCGCCAGCAGCCAGACAGGGGACACTGGAAACACCATATATTTT
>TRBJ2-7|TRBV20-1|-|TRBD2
CSASPGTSGYNEQYF
TGCAGTGCTAGTCCCGGGACTAGCGGGTATAACGAGCAGTACTTC
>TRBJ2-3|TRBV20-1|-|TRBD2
CSARDLAAGDTDTQYF
TGCAGTGCTAGAGATTTGGCAGCGGGGGACACAGATACGCAGTATTTT
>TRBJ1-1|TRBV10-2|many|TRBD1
CASSESPGGGKAFF
TGCGCCAGCAGTGAGTCCCCAGGGGGGGGAAAAGCTTTCTTT
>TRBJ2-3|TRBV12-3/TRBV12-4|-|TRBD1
CASSSILRQGADTQYF
TGTGCCAGCAGTTCTATTCTCCGACAGGGGGCAGATACGCAGTATTTT
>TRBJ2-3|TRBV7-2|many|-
CASSLRWAGQGDTQYF
TGTGCCAGCAGCTTAAGGTGGGCAGGGCAAGGAGATACGCAGTATTTT
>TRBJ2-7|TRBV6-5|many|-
CASSYFGRETYEQYF
TGTGCCAGCAGTTACTTCGGCCGGGAGACCTACGAGCAGTACTTC
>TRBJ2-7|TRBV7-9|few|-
CASSLGGDEQYF
TGTGCCAGCAGCTTAGGAGGGGACGAGCAGTACTTC
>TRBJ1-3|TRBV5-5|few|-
CASSFGISGNTIYF
TGTGCCAGCAGCTTTGGAATCTCTGGAAACACCATATATTTT
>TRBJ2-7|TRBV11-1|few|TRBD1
CASSLSGTVRSYEQYF
TGTGCCAGCAGCTTATCCGGGACAGTCCGCTCCTACGAGCAGTACTTC
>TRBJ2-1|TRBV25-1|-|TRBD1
CAISSGTGSYNEQFF
TGTGCCATCTCCTCCGGGACAGGGTCCTACAATGAGCAGTTCTTC
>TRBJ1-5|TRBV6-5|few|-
CTSSYSSQPQHF
TGTACCAGCAGTTACTCCAGTCAGCCCCAGCATTTT
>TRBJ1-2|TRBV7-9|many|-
CASSLRQSYGYTF
TGTGCCAGCAGCCTTAGACAGTCCTATGGCTACACCTTC
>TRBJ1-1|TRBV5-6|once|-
CASRFGWGDSTEAFF
TGTGCCAGCAGATTTGGTTGGGGGGATAGCACTGAAGCTTTCTTT
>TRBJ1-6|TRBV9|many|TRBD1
CASNHRGFDSPLHF
TGTGCCAGCAACCACAGGGGGTTTGATTCACCCCTCCACTTT
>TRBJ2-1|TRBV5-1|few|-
CASSYSESSYNEQFF
TGCGCCAGCAGTTACTCGGAGAGCTCCTACAATGAGCAGTTCTTC
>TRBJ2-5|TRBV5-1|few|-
CASSPGQIQETQYF
TGCGCCAGCAGCCCGGGACAAATACAAGAGACCCAGTACTTC
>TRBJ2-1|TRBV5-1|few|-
CASSFGGPRNNEQFF
TGCGCCAGCAGCTTCGGGGGGCCAAGAAACAATGAGCAGTTCTTC
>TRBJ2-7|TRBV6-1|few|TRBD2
CASSDPGLATYEQYF
TGTGCCAGCAGTGACCCGGGACTAGCAACCTACGAGCAGTACTTC
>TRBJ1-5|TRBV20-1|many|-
CSARTAISNQPQHF
TGCAGTGCGAGGACAGCTATTAGCAATCAGCCCCAGCATTTT
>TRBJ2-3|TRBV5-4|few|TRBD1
CASSWAGQAVGADTQYF
TGTGCCAGCAGCTGGGCCGGACAGGCAGTAGGAGCAGATACGCAGTATTTT
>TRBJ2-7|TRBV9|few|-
CASSLRGTSYEQYF
TGTGCCAGCAGCCTCCGAGGGACCTCCTACGAGCAGTACTTC
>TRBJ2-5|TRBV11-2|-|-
CASSPLSYWGGETQYF
TGTGCCAGCAGCCCATTGTCGTACTGGGGCGGCGAGACCCAGTACTTC
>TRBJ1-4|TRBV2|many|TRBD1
CASTEDRVNEKLFF
TGTGCCAGCACTGAGGACAGGGTAAACGAAAAACTGTTTTTT
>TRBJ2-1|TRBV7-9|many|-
CASSTRTNPDEQFF
TGTGCCAGCAGCACAAGGACAAACCCAGATGAGCAGTTCTTC
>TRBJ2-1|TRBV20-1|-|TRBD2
CSAQDRTSGEGYEQFF
TGCAGTGCTCAGGATCGGACTAGCGGGGAGGGGTATGAGCAGTTCTTC
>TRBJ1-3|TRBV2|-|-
CASSEFRRQVVHTIYF
TGTGCCAGCAGTGAGTTTAGGCGGCAGGTCGTGCACACCATATATTTT
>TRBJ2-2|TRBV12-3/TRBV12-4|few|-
CASTGTHTGELFF
TGTGCCAGCACCGGGACCCACACCGGGGAGCTGTTTTTT
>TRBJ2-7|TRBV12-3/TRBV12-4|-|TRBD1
CASSLGQGFYEQYF
TGTGCCAGCAGCCTGGGACAGGGATTCTACGAGCAGTACTTC
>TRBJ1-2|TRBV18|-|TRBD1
CASSPPNRGGYGYTF
TGTGCCAGCTCACCCCCCAACAGGGGAGGCTATGGCTACACCTTC
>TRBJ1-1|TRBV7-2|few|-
CASSTSDTEAFF
TGTGCCAGCAGCACCAGTGACACTGAAGCTTTCTTT
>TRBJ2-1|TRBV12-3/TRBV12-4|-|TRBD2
CASSPGLAGVWEQFF
TGTGCCAGCAGTCCGGGACTAGCGGGAGTATGGGAGCAGTTCTTC
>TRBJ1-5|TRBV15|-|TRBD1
CASRGQGIDQPQHF
TGTGCTTCTCGGGGACAGGGTATCGATCAGCCCCAGCATTTT
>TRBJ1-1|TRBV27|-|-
CASSSGDKLTRANTEAFF
TGTGCCAGCAGTTCAGGGGACAAGTTAACGAGGGCAAACACTGAAGCTTTCTTT
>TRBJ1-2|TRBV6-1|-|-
CASSEFVRGTNYGYTF
TGTGCCAGCAGTGAATTTGTAAGGGGCACTAACTATGGCTACACCTTC
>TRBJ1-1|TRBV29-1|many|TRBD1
CSVDPRQGREGTEAFF
TGCAGCGTTGACCCCCGACAGGGGAGGGAGGGCACTGAAGCTTTCTTT
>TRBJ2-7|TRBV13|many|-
CASSLRRGMGEQYF
TGTGCCAGCAGCTTAAGACGGGGCATGGGGGAGCAGTACTTC
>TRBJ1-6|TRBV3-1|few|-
CASSQGWAGSVNSPLHF
TGTGCCAGCAGCCAAGGGTGGGCGGGGTCTGTCAATTCACCCCTCCACTTT
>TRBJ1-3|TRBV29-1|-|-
CSVAAGWGMNTIYF
TGCAGCGTTGCGGCCGGCTGGGGCATGAACACCATATATTTT
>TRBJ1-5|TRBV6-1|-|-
CASSPWDGSRQPQHF
TGTGCCAGCAGTCCATGGGACGGTTCAAGGCAGCCCCAGCATTTT
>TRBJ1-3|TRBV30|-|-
CAWSANPWGFTTIYF
TGTGCCTGGAGCGCCAACCCCTGGGGGTTTACCACCATATATTTT
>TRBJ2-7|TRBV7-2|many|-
CASSLVRGANYEQYF
TGTGCCAGCAGCTTAGTTCGGGGGGCTAACTACGAGCAGTACTTC
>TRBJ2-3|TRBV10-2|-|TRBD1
CASLAGGRQRADTQYF
TGCGCCAGCCTTGCAGGGGGTCGGCAAAGAGCAGATACGCAGTATTTT
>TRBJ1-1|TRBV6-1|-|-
CASRELGSTEAFF
TGTGCCAGCAGGGAACTAGGGAGCACTGAAGCTTTCTTT
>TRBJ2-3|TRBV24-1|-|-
CATSQRGPSTDTQYF
TGTGCCACCAGTCAGAGGGGACCGAGCACAGATACGCAGTATTTT
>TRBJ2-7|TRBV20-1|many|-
CSAISGAHPYEQYF
TGCAGTGCTATCTCGGGAGCTCACCCCTACGAGCAGTACTTC